These T cell receptor beta chains were read from a single sample in a study of cytomegalovirus exposure and HLA in healthy donors. Clones were sequenced by immunoSEQ multiplex PCR, and TCRdb holds only the in-frame ones, with some missing. The sample consists of 90,000 to 120,000 clones, over 70% of them appearing once. Sequenced sample: PBMCs. The receptors stem from a man younger than 40 in good health and CMV-seronegative. Both conserved end residues are part of each CDR3. Each record gives: V gene, J gene, CDR3 protein.

TRBV19,TRBJ2-7,CASPERKAYEQYF
TRBV11-2,TRBJ2-2,CARQAVGTGELFF
TRBV29-1,TRBJ1-2,CSVDPDRGNYGYTF
TRBV10-2,TRBJ2-1,CASSVGLATYNEQFF
TRBV20-1,TRBJ2-7,CSAQAGSEQYF
TRBV7-8,TRBJ1-1,CASSLGQGALINTEAFF
TRBV6-1,TRBJ1-5,CASSPGTAYNQPQHF
TRBV5-5,TRBJ2-5,CASSLRLAGVQETQYF
TRBV6-6,TRBJ2-1,CASVQGYNEQFF
TRBV4-1,TRBJ1-1,CASSRGQVNTEAFF
TRBV29-1,TRBJ2-3,CSVGLAGDDTQYF
TRBV6-1,TRBJ2-3,CASSPGPGLTDTQYF
TRBV9,TRBJ1-5,CASSGGVASNQPQHF
TRBV2,TRBJ2-3,CASSELAGGRDF
TRBV9,TRBJ1-2,CASSVGTGLGYTF
TRBV9,TRBJ1-5,CASSPRGGSKPQHF
TRBV5-1,TRBJ2-1,CASSWGGLAGDNEQFF
TRBV9,TRBJ1-1,CASSVQGMNTEAFF
TRBV6-4,TRBJ2-7,CASSVSGTSYEQYF
TRBV9,TRBJ1-1,CASSVEGQGATEAFF
TRBV4-1,TRBJ2-7,CASSFQTSGATYEQYF
TRBV25-1,TRBJ2-7,CASSEGQPYEQYF
TRBV5-4,TRBJ2-7,CASSLEQEHYEQYF
TRBV18,TRBJ2-7,CASSPPAGGTYEQYF
TRBV6-1,TRBJ2-5,CASSETIGSARGRRETQYF
TRBV21-1,TRBJ1-1,CASPQGKRAFF
TRBV6-5,TRBJ2-7,CASSYSNTGRGYEQYF
TRBV5-8,TRBJ2-3,CASSREGTSGGGTDTQYF
TRBV30,TRBJ2-2,CADRTGGIAGELFF
TRBV2,TRBJ2-5,CASRSPEGGKTQYF